The entry that follows covers one T cell receptor (beta chain) sequence. Its cognate antigen is unknown. Sequence at one end of the junction differs from germline and may be a read error. The germline CDR1 and CDR2 sequences are LGHNA and YSLEER. The CDR3 has 18 residues. The data stem from a study of T cells in Graves' hyperthyroidism and ophthalmopathy. Study findings and constraints: In the analysis, a 13 V-J model separated ophthalmopathy from stable hyperthyroidism.

Researchers took RNA transcripts and amplified the TCR beta CDR3 regions from them. The HTBI primer set served for first-round RT-PCR of the TCR CDR3. TCRdb used MiXCR to reprocess the multiplex PCR reads, holding one entry per CDR3 protein. The table lists roughly 710,000 distinct CDR3 sequences, 30% to 40% of them singletons. The TCR originated in a woman aged 40-49 years with Graves' hyperthyroidism. The specimen was blood. This chain uses TRBV4-3 with TRBJ2-6; TRBD2 matches 9 bases. The CDR3 loop reads CASSPDQAGGPGANVLAF. DNA of the CDR3: TGCGCCAGCAGCCCCGACCAAGCGGGAGGTCCTGGGGCCAACGTCCTGGCTTTC.